This T cell receptor beta chain emerged from a study of T cell responses to AZD1222 COVID-19 vaccine. CDR3 length: 20 amino acids. The germline gives CDR1 LGHNA, CDR2 YNFKEQ. V gave up 0 bases and J gave up 0 bases, with 23 bases separating them. Some clones are missing from TCRdb's copy, which holds only in-frame ones; the method was immunoSEQ multiplex PCR. The data show about 110,000 clones, with approximately 83% seen just once and about 9.5% held by the top ten. The V gene is TRBV4-2, the J gene TRBJ1-1; TRBD1 might be the D (6 bases). The sample consisted of peripheral blood, taken on day 0 of AZD1222 vaccination. The TCR originated in an adult in good health. The CDR3 DNA reads TGTGCCAGCAGCCAAGACAGTCAAGACCCGAACAGGGACTTGAACACTGAAGCTTTCTTT. Its translation: CASSQDSQDPNRDLNTEAFF.